The clone carrying this TCR beta chain was observed a single time. This sample was taken from a study of blood T cell repertoires in COVID-19. The table came from immunoSEQ multiplex PCR; TCRdb's copy has only in-frame clones and leaves some out. This table holds around 150,000 clones, 80% to 90% found once. V dropped 4 bases and J dropped 6; count of bases not matched to a gene: 4. The CDR3 contains 15 residues. Germline CDR1 reads MNHEY; CDR2 reads SVGAGI. V is TRBV6-5 and J is TRBJ2-1, with 12 bases lining up with TRBD2. This clonotype was sampled from a woman aged 55-75 years with active COVID-19. What was sequenced was peripheral blood. The chain's CDR3 is CASSLETSGSNEQFF. DNA for the CDR3: TGTGCCAGCAGTTTAGAGACTAGCGGGAGCAATGAGCAGTTCTTC.